Listed below are T cell receptor beta chains from one sample, sequenced in a study of cytomegalovirus exposure and HLA in healthy donors. Some clones are missing from TCRdb's copy, which holds only in-frame ones; the method was immunoSEQ multiplex PCR. The sample contains under 250,000 clones, nearly 80% of which appear only once. The sequencing input was PBMCs. Receptor source: a male donor in good health and CMV-seronegative. CDR3s include the opening cysteine and the closing phenylalanine or tryptophan. D genes are given only for firm matches. Clone size is shown for a subset of rows, as once, few, many or a class of expanded clone.

TRBD1	TRBV6-1	.	TRBJ1-1	CASSARDRGLGNTEAFF	TGTGCCAGCAGTGCCCGGGACAGGGGGCTTGGGAACACTGAAGCTTTCTTT
.	TRBV9	.	TRBJ2-3	CASSVGDYQTQYF	TGTGCCAGCAGCGTAGGAGACTACCAAACGCAGTATTTT
TRBD2	TRBV27	.	TRBJ2-1	CASTGRGYGKRNEQFF	TGTGCCAGCACCGGGAGGGGGTATGGTAAACGGAATGAGCAGTTCTTC
TRBD2	TRBV4-2	.	TRBJ2-3	CASSQGLAEITDTQYF	TGTGCCAGCAGCCAGGGACTAGCGGAGATCACAGATACGCAGTATTTT
.	TRBV21-1	.	TRBJ2-7	CASSKGWTGTLEQYF	TGTGCCAGCAGCAAAGGCTGGACAGGGACTCTCGAGCAGTACTTC
TRBD1	TRBV5-1	.	TRBJ1-1	CASSGGQINTEAFF	TGCGCCAGCAGCGGGGGACAGATTAACACTGAAGCTTTCTTT
.	TRBV5-4	.	TRBJ1-3	CASSLVGGGGNTIYF	TGTGCCAGCAGCTTGGTCGGAGGTGGAGGAAACACCATATATTTT
TRBD1	TRBV27	.	TRBJ2-7	CASSATGALYEQYF	TGTGCCAGCAGCGCTACAGGGGCACTGTACGAGCAGTACTTC
TRBD1	TRBV7-2	.	TRBJ2-2	CASSLDRGPGGELFF	TGTGCCAGCAGCTTGGACAGGGGGCCGGGCGGGGAGCTGTTTTTT
.	TRBV27	.	TRBJ2-2	CASTPTWGGTGELFF	TGTGCCAGCACCCCCACATGGGGAGGAACCGGGGAGCTGTTTTTT
.	TRBV7-9	once	TRBJ2-4	CASSSPGWVVGQYF	TGTGCCAGCAGCTCGCCAGGGTGGGTCGTTGGACAGTACTTC
TRBD1	TRBV25-1	.	TRBJ2-5	CASSVQGAGETQYF	TGTGCCAGCAGTGTACAGGGGGCTGGGGAGACCCAGTACTTC
.	TRBV7-6	once	TRBJ2-3	CASSSRTDYSTDTQYF	TGTGCCAGCAGCTCGAGGACGGACTATAGCACAGATACGCAGTATTTT
TRBD2	TRBV6-4	.	TRBJ2-7	CASSAASGPYEQYF	TGTGCCAGCAGTGCGGCTAGCGGCCCCTACGAGCAGTACTTC
TRBD1	TRBV5-1	.	TRBJ1-1	CASSFAGGGYTEAFF	TGCGCCAGCAGCTTTGCAGGGGGCGGGTACACTGAAGCTTTCTTT
.	TRBV6-5	few	TRBJ1-1	CASSYESGEAFF	TGTGCCAGCAGTTACGAGTCAGGAGAAGCTTTCTTT
.	TRBV27	once	TRBJ1-6	CASSWGGWDSPLHF	TGTGCCAGCAGTTGGGGGGGGTGGGATTCACCCCTCCACTTT
TRBD1	TRBV4-1	.	TRBJ1-5	CASSQDPRAGGLGNQPQHF	TGCGCCAGCAGCCAAGATCCCCGTGCAGGGGGCTTGGGCAATCAGCCCCAGCATTTT
.	TRBV6-1	.	TRBJ1-4	CASSDGGANEKLFF	TGTGCCAGCAGTGATGGGGGGGCTAATGAAAAACTGTTTTTT
TRBD2	TRBV30	.	TRBJ2-7	CAWSVGLALGEQYF	TGTGCCTGGAGTGTCGGACTAGCGTTAGGCGAGCAGTACTTC
TRBD1	TRBV6-1	.	TRBJ1-2	CASSPNVDRLYGYTF	TGTGCCAGCAGTCCAAATGTGGACAGGCTTTATGGCTACACCTTC
TRBD2	TRBV6-5	once	TRBJ2-7	CASSYHKAGGSYEQYF	TGTGCCAGCAGTTATCATAAGGCGGGGGGATCCTACGAGCAGTACTTC
TRBD1	TRBV10-3	.	TRBJ2-6	CAISGPLGQATSGANVLTF	TGTGCCATCAGTGGGCCACTGGGACAGGCGACCTCTGGGGCCAACGTCCTGACTTTC
.	TRBV6-1	few	TRBJ2-7	CASSERQYSYEQYF	TGTGCCAGCAGTGAACGACAGTACTCCTACGAGCAGTACTTC
TRBD1	TRBV28	.	TRBJ1-1	CASGTPTGAYTEAFF	TGTGCCAGCGGAACCCCGACAGGGGCGTACACTGAAGCTTTCTTT
.	TRBV28	.	TRBJ1-4	CASSRGGDKLFF	TGTGCCAGCAGTAGGGGGGGGGATAAACTGTTTTTT
TRBD1	TRBV6-6	few	TRBJ1-2	CASRQGNYGYTF	TGTGCCAGCAGACAGGGGAACTATGGCTACACCTTC
.	TRBV18	once	TRBJ2-7	CASSDSLSYEQYF	TGTGCCAGCTCCGACAGCCTATCCTACGAGCAGTACTTC
TRBD1	TRBV27	.	TRBJ2-7	CASSRTGQISYEQYF	TGTGCCAGCAGCCGTACGGGACAGATCTCCTACGAGCAGTACTTC